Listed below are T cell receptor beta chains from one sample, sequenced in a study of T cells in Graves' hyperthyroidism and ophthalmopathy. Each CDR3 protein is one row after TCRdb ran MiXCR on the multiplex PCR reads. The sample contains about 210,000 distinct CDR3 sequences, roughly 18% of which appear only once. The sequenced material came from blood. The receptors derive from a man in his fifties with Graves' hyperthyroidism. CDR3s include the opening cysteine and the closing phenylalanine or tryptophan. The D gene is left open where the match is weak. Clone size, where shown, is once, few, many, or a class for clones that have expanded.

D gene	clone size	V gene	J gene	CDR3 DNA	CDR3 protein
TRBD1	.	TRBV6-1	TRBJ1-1	TGTGCCAGCTACAAGACAGGGGGCTCCACTGAAGCTTTCTTT	CASYKTGGSTEAFF
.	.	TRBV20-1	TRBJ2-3	TGCAGTGCATGGTCCGGGGAGCGGATACCCACAGATACGCAGTATTTT	CSAWSGERIPTDTQYF
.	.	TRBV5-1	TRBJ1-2	TGCGCCAGCAGCTTGGGGTCACAGGGTAGCTATGGCTACACCTTC	CASSLGSQGSYGYTF
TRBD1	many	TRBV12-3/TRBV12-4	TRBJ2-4	TGTGCCAGCAGCCTACAGGGGGCTGACATTCAGTACTTC	CASSLQGADIQYF
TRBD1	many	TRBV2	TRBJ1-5	TGTGCCAGCACTTTCGACAGGGGCAATCAGCCCCAGCATTTT	CASTFDRGNQPQHF
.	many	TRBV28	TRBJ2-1	TGTGCCACCGTCCGGGGGGCAGGGGGCGTTCGCGACAATGAGCAGTTCTTC	CATVRGAGGVRDNEQFF
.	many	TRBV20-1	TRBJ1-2	TGCAGTGCTGGGGGGGGGCAAAACTATGGCTACACCTTC	CSAGGGQNYGYTF
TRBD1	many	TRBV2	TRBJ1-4	TGTGCCAGCAGTCCAGACAGGGGGCTCGAAAAACTGTTTTTT	CASSPDRGLEKLFF
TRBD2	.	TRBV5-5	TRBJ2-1	TGTGCCAGCAGCTGGGGGCGGTCTAGCGGGAGGGGAAATGAGCAGTTCTTC	CASSWGRSSGRGNEQFF
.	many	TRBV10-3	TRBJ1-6	TGTGCCATCAGTGAGTCTTCAGTCGGATCACCCCTCCACTTT	CAISESSVGSPLHF
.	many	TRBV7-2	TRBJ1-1	TGTGCCAGCAGCCCCACATCTCTGACGAACACTGAAGCTTTCTTT	CASSPTSLTNTEAFF
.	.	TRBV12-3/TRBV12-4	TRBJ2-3	TGTGCCAGCAGCGACTCCGCAGATACGCAGTATTTT	CASSDSADTQYF
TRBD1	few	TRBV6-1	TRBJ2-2	TGTGCCAGCAACCCGGGACAGGGGGAAGTGGGCACCGGGGAGCTGTTTTTT	CASNPGQGEVGTGELFF
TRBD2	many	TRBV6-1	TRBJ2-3	TGTGCCAGCAGTTCCCGGGGAGCGGGAGGGACAGATACGCAGTATTTT	CASSSRGAGGTDTQYF
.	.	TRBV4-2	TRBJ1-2	TGTGCCAGCAGCCAACAGGGTTTGGATGGCTACACCTTC	CASSQQGLDGYTF
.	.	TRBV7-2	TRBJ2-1	TGTGCCAGCAGCTTAGCTCAGGTCTCAGGGACTGAGCAGTTCTTC	CASSLAQVSGTEQFF
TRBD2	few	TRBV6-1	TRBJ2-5	TGTGCCAGCAGTGAAGGGGGGCTAGCGGGAGGGCAAGAGACCCAGTACTTC	CASSEGGLAGGQETQYF
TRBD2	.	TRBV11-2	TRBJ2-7	TGCGCCAGCAGCATCGGGACTAGCGGGGGGGCCTCCTACGAGCAGTACTTC	CASSIGTSGGASYEQYF
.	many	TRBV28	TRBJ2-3	TGTGCCACCGTACTAAGGAGACCAGATACGCAGTATTTT	CATVLRRPDTQYF
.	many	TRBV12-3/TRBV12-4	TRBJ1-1	TGTGCCAGCAGTTTAGGCAGTGGAGCGACTGAAGCTTTCTTT	CASSLGSGATEAFF
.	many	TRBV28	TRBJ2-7	TGTGCCAGCTCCTTGGGGCAGATCTACGAGCAGTACTTC	CASSLGQIYEQYF
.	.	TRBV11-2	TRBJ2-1	TGTGCCAGCAGCTTCCCCGGGTACAATGAGCAGTTCTTC	CASSFPGYNEQFF
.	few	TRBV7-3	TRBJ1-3	TGTGCCAGCAGCTTATTCCCAGGCTCTGGAAACACCATATATTTT	CASSLFPGSGNTIYF
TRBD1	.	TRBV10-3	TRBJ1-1	TGTGCCATCAGCAGGGGACAGGGGGGAACTGAAGATTTCTTT	CAISRGQGGTEDFF
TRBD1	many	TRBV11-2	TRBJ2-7	TGTGCCAGCAGCTCTCCGGGACAGGGTCTCTACGAGCAGTACTTC	CASSSPGQGLYEQYF
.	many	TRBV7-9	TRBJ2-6	TGTGCCAGCAGTGTACTGGGAACTGGGGCCAACGTCCTGACTTTC	CASSVLGTGANVLTF
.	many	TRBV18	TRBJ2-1	TGTGCCAGCTCACCTGGTAGGGGAGTGGGGAATGAGCAGTTCTTC	CASSPGRGVGNEQFF
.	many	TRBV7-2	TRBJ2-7	TGTGCCAGCAGCTCTGGGTGGGGGGCGTCCTACGAGCAGTACTTC	CASSSGWGASYEQYF
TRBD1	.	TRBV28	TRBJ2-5	TGTGCCAGCAGTTTAGGACAGGCCCGACTACACTTC	CASSLGQARLHF
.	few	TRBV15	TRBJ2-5	TGTGCCACCGGCAAAGGGGTTTACGAGACCCAGTACTTC	CATGKGVYETQYF
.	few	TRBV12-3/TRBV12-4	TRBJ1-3	TGTGCCAGCAGTCGATCGGGACGGAACTCTGGAAACACCATATATTTT	CASSRSGRNSGNTIYF